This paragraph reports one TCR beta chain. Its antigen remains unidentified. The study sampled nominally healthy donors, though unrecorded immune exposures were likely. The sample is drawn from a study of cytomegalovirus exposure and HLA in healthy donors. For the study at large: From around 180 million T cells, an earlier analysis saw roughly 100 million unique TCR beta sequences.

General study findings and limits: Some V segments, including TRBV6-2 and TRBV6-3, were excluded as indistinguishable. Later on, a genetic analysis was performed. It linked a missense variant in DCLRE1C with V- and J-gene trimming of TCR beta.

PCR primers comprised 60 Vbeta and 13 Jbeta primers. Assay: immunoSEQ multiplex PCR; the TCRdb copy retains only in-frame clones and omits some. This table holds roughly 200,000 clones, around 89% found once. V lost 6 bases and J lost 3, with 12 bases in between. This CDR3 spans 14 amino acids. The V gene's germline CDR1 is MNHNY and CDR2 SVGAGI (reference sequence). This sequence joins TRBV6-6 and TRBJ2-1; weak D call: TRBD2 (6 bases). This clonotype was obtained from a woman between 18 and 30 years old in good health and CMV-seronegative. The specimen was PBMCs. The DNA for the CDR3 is TGTGCCAGCAGCTATAGCGGACTCTACAATGAGCAGTTCTTC. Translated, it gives CASSYSGLYNEQFF.